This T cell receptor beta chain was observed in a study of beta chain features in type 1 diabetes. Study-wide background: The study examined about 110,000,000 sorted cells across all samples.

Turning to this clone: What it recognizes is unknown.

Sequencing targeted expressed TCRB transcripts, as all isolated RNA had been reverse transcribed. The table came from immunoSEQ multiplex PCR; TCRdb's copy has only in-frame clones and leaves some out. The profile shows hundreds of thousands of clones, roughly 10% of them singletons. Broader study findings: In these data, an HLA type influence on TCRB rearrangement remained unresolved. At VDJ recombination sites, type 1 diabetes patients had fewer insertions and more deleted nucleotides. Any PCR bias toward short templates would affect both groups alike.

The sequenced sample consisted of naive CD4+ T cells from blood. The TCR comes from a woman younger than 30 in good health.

CDR3 in DNA: TGTGCCAGCTCACCATCCTGGGCCGCTGACAATGAGCAGTTCTTC. It translates to CASSPSWAADNEQFF. V usage is TRBV18 and J usage is TRBJ2-1; D gene uncertain. V was clipped by 2 bases and J by 5 bases, with 13 bases between them. This CDR3 contains 15 residues. CDR1 is KGHSH and CDR2 is LQKENI in the germline V gene.